This TCR beta chain was retrieved from a study of T cell changes during pregnancy in multiple sclerosis. Per the germline V gene, CDR1 is KGHSH and CDR2 is LQKENI. J gave up 5 bases and V 2 bases, and 9 bases lay outside the gene matches. The CDR3 is 16 residues long. Using immunoSEQ multiplex PCR, the repertoire was profiled, and TCRdb retains in-frame clones only, with some absent. This sample has tens of thousands of clones, with about 88% found just once. This clone was seen only a few times. The receptor comes from a female donor with multiple sclerosis, enrolled in a pregnancy study. The chain carries TRBV18 and TRBJ1-1, with 9 nucleotides matching TRBD1. The sequencing used CD4+ T cells from peripheral blood mononuclear cells, collected in the first trimester of pregnancy. The DNA for the CDR3 is TGTGCCAGCTCACCAGGGACAGGGAGGTTGGGAACTGAAGCTTTCTTT. This gives the protein CASSPGTGRLGTEAFF.